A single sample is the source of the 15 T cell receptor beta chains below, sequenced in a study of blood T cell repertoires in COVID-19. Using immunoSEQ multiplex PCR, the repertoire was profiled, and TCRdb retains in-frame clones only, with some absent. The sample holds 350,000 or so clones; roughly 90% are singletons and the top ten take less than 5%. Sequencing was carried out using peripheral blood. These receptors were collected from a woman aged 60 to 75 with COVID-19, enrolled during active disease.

The CDR3 bases are TGCGCCAGCAGCCCCGAGGACAGGGCAAGCACTGAAGCTTTCTTT. Translated: CASSPEDRASTEAFF. The V and J genes are TRBV4-1 and TRBJ1-1; 8 bases are shared with TRBD1. Unmatched junction bases numbered 8, after V lost 4 bases and J lost 4 bases. The CDR3 loop spans 15 amino acids. CDR1 is MGHRA, CDR2 YSYEKL, per germline.

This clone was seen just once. CDR3 region: CASSQDSRGRGNYGYTF. CDR3 DNA sequence: TGCGCCAGCAGCCAAGATTCCCGTGGCAGGGGGAACTATGGCTACACCTTC. The chain couples TRBV4-1 to TRBJ1-2; 7 bases match TRBD1. The CDR3 is 17 amino acids. Germline V lookup: CDR1 MGHRA, CDR2 YSYEKL. J lost 2 bases, V lost 0 bases, and 9 bases had no gene match.

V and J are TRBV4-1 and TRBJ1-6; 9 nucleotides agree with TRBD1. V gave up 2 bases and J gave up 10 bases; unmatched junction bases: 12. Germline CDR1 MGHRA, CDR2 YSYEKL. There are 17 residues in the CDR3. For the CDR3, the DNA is TGCGCCAGCAGCCAATTTAGCGGGACAGGGTTTCTCTCACCCCTCCACTTT. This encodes CASSQFSGTGFLSPLHF.

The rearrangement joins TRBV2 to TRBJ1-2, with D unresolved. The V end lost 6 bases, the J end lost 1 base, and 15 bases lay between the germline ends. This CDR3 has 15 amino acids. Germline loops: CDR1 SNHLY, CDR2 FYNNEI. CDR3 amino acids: CASRPSAAYNYGYTF. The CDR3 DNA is TGTGCCAGCAGACCCTCTGCTGCCTATAACTATGGCTACACCTTC.

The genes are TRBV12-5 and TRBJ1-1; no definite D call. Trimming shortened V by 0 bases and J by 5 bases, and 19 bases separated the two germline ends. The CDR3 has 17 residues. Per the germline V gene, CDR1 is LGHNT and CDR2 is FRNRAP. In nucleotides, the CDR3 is TGTGCTAGTGGTTTGGTACACGGGGATTCGGTAAGAACTGAAGCTTTCTTT. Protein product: CASGLVHGDSVRTEAFF.

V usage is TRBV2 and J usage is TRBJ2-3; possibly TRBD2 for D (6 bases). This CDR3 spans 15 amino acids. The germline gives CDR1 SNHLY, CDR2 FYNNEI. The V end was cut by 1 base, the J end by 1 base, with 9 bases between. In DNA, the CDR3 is TGTGCCAGCAGTGAAGACGGACTACGCACAGATACGCAGTATTTT. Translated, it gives CASSEDGLRTDTQYF.

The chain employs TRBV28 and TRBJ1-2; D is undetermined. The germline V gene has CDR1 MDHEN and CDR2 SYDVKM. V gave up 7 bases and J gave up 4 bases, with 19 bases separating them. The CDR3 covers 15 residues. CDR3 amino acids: CASKFRRGDGYGYTF. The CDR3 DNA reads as TGTGCCAGCAAGTTCCGCAGAGGTGACGGCTATGGCTACACCTTC.

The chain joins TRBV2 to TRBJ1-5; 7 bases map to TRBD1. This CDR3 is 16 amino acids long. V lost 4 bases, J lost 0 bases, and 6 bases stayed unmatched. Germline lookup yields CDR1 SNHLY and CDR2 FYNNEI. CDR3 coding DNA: TGTGCCAGCAGTGGGGACAGCAATTATAGCAATCAGCCCCAGCATTTT. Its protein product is CASSGDSNYSNQPQHF. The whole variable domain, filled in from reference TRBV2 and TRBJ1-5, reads EPEVTQTPSHQVTQMGQEVILRCVPISNHLYFYWYRQILGQKVEFLVSFYNNEISEKSEIFDDQFSVERPDGSNFTLKIRSTKLEDSAMYFCASSGDSNYSNQPQHFGDGTRLSIL.

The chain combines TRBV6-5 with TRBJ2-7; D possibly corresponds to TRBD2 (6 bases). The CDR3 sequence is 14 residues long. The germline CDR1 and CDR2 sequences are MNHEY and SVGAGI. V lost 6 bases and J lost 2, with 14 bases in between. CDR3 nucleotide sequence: TGTGCCAGCAGGGTTCAGGAGGGCCCCTACGAGCAGTACTTC. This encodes CASRVQEGPYEQYF.

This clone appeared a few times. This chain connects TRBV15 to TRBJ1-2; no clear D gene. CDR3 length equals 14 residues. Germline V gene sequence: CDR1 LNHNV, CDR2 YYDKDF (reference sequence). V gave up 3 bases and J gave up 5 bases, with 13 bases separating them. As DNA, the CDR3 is TGTGCCACCAGCAGTTGGGGAGTGGGTTATGGCTACACCTTC. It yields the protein CATSSWGVGYGYTF.

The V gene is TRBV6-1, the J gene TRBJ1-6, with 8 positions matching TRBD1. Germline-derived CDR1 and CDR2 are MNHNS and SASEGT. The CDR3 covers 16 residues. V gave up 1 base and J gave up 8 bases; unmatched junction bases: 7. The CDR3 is CASSEDGRQGYSPLHF. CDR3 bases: TGTGCCAGCAGTGAAGATGGGAGACAGGGGTATTCACCCCTCCACTTT.

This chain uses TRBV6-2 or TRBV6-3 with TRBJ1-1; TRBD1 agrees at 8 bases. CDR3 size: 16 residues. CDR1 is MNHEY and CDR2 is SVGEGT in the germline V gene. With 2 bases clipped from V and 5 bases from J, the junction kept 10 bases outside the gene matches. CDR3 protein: CASSYHRRGRRTEAFF. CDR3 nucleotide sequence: TGTGCCAGCAGTTACCACCGCAGGGGGCGTCGGACTGAAGCTTTCTTT.

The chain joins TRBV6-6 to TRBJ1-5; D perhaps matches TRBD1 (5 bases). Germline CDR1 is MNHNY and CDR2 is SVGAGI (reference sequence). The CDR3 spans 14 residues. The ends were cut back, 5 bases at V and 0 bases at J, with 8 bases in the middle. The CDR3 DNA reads TGTGCCAGCAGTCGGGACTATAGCAATCAGCCCCAGCATTTT. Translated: CASSRDYSNQPQHF.

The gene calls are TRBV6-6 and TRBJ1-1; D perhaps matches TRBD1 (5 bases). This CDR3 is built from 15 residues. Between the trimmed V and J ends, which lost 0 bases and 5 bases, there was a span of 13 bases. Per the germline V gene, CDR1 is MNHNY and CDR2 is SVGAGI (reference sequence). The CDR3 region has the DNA TGTGCCAGCAGTTACTCGGGCCAGGGTGGGACTGAAGCTTTCTTT. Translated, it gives CASSYSGQGGTEAFF.

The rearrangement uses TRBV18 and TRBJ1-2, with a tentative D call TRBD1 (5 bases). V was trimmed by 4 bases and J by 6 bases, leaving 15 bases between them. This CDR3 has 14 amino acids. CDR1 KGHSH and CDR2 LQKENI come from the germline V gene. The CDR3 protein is CASSRFSGDDGYTF. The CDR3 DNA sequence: TGTGCCAGCTCACGGTTTTCGGGGGATGATGGCTACACCTTC.